This entry concerns a single T cell receptor beta chain. This sample is part of a study of blood T cell repertoires in COVID-19. Turning to the study itself: Acute-phase and convalescent COVID-19 samples originated in the United States, Italy and Spain. The analysed material was cDNA or gDNA that came from T cells, B-cell-depleted T cells, or PBMCs.

Authors' processing steps: Reference gene primer amplification in the assay estimated nucleated cell counts. The method was immunoSEQ multiplex PCR; TCRdb's version includes in-frame clones alone and lacks a portion of them. Clone size and V and J calls were adopted from that table, with D and trimming inferred from the DNA. The repertoire holds about 220,000 clones, with 80% to 90% as singletons. Germline CDR1 SGHAT, CDR2 FQNNGV. V lost 5 bases, J lost 1 base, and 20 bases lay in between. The CDR3 has 17 residues. The sample consisted of peripheral blood. The clonotype originates from a man aged 30 to 39 who had recovered from COVID-19. The chain uses TRBV11-2 and TRBJ1-1; the D is unclear. In DNA, the CDR3 is TGTGCCAGCAGCGACCGGGGTCCTCGGGCCACGAACACTGAAGCTTTCTTT. Residues: CASSDRGPRATNTEAFF.